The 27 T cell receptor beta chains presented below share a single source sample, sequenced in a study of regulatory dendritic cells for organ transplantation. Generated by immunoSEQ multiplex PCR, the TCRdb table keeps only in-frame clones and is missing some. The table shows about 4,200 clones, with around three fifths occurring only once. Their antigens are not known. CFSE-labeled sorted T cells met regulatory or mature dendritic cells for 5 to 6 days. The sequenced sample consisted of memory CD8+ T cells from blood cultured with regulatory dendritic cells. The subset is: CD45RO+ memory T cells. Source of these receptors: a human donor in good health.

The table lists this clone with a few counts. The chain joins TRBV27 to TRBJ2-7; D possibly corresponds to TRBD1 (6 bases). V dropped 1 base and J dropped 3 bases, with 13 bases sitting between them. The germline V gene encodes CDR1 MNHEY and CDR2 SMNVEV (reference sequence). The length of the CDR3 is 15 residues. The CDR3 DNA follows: TGTGCCAGCAGTTTATTTACAGGGATGCGCTACGAGCAGTACTTC. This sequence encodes CASSLFTGMRYEQYF.

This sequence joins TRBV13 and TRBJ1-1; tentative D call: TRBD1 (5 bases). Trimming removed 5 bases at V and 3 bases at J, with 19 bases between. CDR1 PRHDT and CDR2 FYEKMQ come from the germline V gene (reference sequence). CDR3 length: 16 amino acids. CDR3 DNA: TGTGCCAGCAGCCATACGGGAGGGGTGAGGGACACTGAAGCTTTCTTT. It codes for CASSHTGGVRDTEAFF.

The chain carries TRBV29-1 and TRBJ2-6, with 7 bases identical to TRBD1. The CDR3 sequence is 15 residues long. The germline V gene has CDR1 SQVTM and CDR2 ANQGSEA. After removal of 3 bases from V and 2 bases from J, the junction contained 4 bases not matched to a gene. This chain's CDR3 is CSVEIQGAGANVLTF. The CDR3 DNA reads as TGCAGCGTTGAGATCCAGGGGGCTGGGGCCAACGTCCTGACTTTC.

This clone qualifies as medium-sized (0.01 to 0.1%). CDR3 amino acids: CASRTGLNTEAFF. Here the CDR3 DNA reads TGTGCCAGCAGGACAGGATTGAACACTGAAGCTTTCTTT. The rearrangement links TRBV27 to TRBJ1-1; possibly TRBD1 for D (6 bases). V was trimmed by 6 bases and J by 0 bases, leaving 8 bases between them. The CDR3 is 13 amino acids. Looked up from germline, CDR1 is MNHEY and CDR2 is SMNVEV (reference sequence).

The CDR3 coding sequence is TGCGCCAGCAGCTGGAAAGCAGCAGGGACTGAAGCTTTCTTT. It specifies CASSWKAAGTEAFF. The chain combines TRBV5-1 with TRBJ1-1, with a possible D match to TRBD1 (5 bases). Germline CDR1 SGHRS, CDR2 YFSETQ. Trimming left V 3 bases short and J 5 bases short, with 14 bases between. This CDR3 region has 14 residues.

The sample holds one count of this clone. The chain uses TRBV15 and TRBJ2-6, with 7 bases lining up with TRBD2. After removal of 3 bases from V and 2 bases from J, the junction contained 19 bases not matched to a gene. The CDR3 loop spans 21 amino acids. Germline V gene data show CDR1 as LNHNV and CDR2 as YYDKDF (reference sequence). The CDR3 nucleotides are TGTGCCACCAGCAGGCACGGGGGACTCCCATGGGGGGGGACTGGGGCCAACGTCCTGACTTTC. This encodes CATSRHGGLPWGGTGANVLTF.

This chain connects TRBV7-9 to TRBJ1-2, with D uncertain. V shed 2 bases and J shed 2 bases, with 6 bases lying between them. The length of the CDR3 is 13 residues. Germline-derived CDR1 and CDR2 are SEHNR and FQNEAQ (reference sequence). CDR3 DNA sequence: TGTGCCAGCAGCTTAAACAGCAACTATGGCTACACCTTC. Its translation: CASSLNSNYGYTF.

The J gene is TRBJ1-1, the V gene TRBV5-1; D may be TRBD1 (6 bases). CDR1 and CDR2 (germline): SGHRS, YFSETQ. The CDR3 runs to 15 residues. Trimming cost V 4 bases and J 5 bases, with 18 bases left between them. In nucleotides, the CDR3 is TGCGCCAGCAGCCCCACAGGGTCCTTGAGGACTGAAGCTTTCTTT. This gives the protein CASSPTGSLRTEAFF.

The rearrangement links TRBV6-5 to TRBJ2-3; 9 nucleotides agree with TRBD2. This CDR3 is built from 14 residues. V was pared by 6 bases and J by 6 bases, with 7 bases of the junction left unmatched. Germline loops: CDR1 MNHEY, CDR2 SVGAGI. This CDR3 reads CASRRGGPGDTQYF. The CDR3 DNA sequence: TGTGCCAGCAGGCGGGGGGGGCCCGGGGATACGCAGTATTTT.

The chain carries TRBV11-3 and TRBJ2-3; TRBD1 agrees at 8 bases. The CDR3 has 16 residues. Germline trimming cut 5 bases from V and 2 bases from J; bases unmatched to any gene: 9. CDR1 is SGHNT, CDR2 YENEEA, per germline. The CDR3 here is CASSLAPGQVTDTQYF. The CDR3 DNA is TGTGCCAGCAGCCTCGCTCCGGGACAGGTCACAGATACGCAGTATTTT.

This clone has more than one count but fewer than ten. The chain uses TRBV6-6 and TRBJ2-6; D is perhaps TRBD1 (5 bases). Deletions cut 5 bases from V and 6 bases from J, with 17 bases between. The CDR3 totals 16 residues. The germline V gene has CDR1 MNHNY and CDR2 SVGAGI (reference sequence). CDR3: CASSPPVQVAANVLTF. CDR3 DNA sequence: TGTGCCAGCAGTCCCCCCGTACAGGTCGCGGCCAACGTCCTGACTTTC.

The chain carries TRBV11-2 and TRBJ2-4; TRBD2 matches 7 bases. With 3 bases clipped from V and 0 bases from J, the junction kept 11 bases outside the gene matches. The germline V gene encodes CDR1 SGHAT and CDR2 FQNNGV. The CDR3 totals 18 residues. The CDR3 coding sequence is TGTGCCAGCAGCTTTCAACCCCCGGGAGGAGTAGCCAAAAACATTCAGTACTTC. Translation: CASSFQPPGGVAKNIQYF.

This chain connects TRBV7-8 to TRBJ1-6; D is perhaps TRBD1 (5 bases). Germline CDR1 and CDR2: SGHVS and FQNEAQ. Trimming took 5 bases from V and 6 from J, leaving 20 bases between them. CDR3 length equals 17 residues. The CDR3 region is CASSDRTLLGLNSPLHF. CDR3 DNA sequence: TGTGCCAGCAGCGATAGGACACTTCTGGGGCTTAATTCACCCCTCCACTTT.

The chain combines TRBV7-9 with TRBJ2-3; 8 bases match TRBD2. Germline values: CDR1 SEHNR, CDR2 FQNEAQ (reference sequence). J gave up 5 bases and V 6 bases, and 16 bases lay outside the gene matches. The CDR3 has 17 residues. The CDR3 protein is CASSPATGTRNLDTQYF. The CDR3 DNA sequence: TGTGCCAGCAGTCCCGCCACCGGGACTAGGAATTTAGATACGCAGTATTTT.

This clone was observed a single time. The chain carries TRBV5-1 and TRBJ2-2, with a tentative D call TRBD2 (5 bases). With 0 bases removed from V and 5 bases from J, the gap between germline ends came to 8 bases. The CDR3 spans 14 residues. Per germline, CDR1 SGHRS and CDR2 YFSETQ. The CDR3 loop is CASSLVERTGELFF. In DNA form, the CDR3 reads TGCGCCAGCAGCTTGGTTGAGCGGACCGGGGAGCTGTTTTTT.

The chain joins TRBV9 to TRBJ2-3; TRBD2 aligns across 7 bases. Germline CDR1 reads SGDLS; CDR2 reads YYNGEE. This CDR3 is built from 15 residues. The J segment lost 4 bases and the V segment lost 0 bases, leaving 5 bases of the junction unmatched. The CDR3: CASSVEKRGADTQYF. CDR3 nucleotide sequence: TGTGCCAGCAGCGTAGAGAAACGGGGGGCAGATACGCAGTATTTT.

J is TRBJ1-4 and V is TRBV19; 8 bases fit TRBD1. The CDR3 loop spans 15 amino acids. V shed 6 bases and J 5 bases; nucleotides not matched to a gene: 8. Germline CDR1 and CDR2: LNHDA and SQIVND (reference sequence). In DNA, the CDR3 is TGTGCCAGTAGGGAAGAGGACAGGGTAAATGAAAAACTGTTTTTT. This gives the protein CASREEDRVNEKLFF. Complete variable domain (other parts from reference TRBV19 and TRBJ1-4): DGGITQSPKYLFRKEGQNVTLSCEQNLNHDAMYWYRQDPGQGLRLIYYSQIVNDFQKGDIAEGYSVSREKKESFPLTVTSAQKNPTAFYLCASREEDRVNEKLFFGSGTQLSVL.

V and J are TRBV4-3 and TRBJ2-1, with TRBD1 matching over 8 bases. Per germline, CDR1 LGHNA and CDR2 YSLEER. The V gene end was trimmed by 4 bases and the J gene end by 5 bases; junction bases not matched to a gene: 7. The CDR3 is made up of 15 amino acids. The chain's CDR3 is CASSRDRNLDNEQFF. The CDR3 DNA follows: TGCGCCAGCAGCCGGGACAGGAATTTGGACAATGAGCAGTTCTTC.

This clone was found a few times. The CDR3 DNA reads TGCGCCAGCAGCTCGGGTCCCGTCTACAGGGGAACCACAGATACGCAGTATTTT. This codes for CASSSGPVYRGTTDTQYF. The V and J genes are TRBV5-1 and TRBJ2-3; 7 bases fit TRBD1. Germline CDR1 reads SGHRS; CDR2 reads YFSETQ. The CDR3 contains 18 residues. The junction had 15 bases not matched to a gene; V was cut back by 3 bases and J by 2 bases.

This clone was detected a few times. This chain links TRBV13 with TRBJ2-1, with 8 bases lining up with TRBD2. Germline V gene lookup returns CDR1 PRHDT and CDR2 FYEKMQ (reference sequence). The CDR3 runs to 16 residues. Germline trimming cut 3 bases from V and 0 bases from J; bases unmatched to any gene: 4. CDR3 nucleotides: TGTGCCAGCAGCTTCGTCGGGGGGGCCTCCTACAATGAGCAGTTCTTC. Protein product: CASSFVGGASYNEQFF.

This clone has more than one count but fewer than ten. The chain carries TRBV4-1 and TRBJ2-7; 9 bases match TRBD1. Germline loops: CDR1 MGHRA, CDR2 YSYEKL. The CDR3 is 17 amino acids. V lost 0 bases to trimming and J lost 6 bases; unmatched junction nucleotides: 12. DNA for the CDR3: TGCGCCAGCAGCCAAGACTTTACTTCGGGACAGGGCGCCGAGCAGTACTTC. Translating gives CASSQDFTSGQGAEQYF.

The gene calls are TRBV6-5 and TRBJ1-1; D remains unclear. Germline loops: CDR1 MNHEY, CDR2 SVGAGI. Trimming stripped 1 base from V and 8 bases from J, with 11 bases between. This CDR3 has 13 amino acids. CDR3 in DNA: TGTGCCAGCAGTTACTACAGCTCCAGGGAAGCTTTCTTT. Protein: CASSYYSSREAFF.

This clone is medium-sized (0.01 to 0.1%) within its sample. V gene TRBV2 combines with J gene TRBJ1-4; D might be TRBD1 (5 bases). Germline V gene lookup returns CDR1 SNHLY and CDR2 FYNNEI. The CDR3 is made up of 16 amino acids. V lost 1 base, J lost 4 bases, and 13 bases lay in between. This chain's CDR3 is CASSEGQGNLNEKLFF. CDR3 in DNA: TGTGCCAGCAGTGAAGGGCAGGGAAACCTTAATGAAAAACTGTTTTTT.

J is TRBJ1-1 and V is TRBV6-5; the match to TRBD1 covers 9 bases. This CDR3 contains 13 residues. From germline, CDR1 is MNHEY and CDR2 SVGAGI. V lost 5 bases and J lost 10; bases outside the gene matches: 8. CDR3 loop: CASSPTGGHRAFF. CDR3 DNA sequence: TGTGCCAGCAGTCCGACAGGGGGTCATCGAGCTTTCTTT.

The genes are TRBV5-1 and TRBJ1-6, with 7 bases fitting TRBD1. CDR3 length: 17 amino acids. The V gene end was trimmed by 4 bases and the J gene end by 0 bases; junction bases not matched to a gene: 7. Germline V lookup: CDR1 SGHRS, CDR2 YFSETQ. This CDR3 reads CASSINRDSSYNSPLHF. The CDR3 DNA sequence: TGCGCCAGCAGCATTAACCGGGACAGCTCCTATAATTCACCCCTCCACTTT.

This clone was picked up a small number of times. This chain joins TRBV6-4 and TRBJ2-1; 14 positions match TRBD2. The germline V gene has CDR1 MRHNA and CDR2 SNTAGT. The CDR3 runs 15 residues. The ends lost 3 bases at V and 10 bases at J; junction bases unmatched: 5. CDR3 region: CASSETSGGAGEQFF. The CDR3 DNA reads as TGTGCCAGCAGTGAGACTAGCGGGGGGGCCGGGGAGCAGTTCTTC.

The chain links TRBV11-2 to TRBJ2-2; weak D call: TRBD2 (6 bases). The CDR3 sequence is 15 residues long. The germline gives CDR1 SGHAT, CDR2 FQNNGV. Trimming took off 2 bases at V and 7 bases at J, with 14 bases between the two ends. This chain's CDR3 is CASSLSAGPSGELFF. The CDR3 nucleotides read TGTGCCAGCAGCTTATCGGCGGGGCCTAGCGGGGAGCTGTTTTTT.